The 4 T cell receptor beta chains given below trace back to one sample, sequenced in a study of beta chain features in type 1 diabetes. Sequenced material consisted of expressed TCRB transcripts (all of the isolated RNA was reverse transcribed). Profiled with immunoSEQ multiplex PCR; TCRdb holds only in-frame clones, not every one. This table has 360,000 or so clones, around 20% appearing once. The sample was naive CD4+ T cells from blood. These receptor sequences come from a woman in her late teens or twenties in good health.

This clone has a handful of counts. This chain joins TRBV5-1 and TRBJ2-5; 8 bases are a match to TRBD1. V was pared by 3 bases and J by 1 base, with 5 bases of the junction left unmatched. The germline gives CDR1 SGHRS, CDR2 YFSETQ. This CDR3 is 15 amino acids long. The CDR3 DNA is TGCGCCAGCAGCTCGACAGGGGCACCCCAAGAGACCCAGTACTTC. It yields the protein CASSSTGAPQETQYF.

CDR3: CASSSPRTVGSPSPLHF. The CDR3 region has the DNA TGTGCCAGCAGTTCTCCTCGGACAGTTGGAAGCCCTTCACCCCTCCACTTT. The chain has TRBV27 and TRBJ1-6, with D possibly being TRBD1 (6 bases). Germline CDR1 reads MNHEY; CDR2 reads SMNVEV (reference sequence). The CDR3 contains 17 residues. V lost 4 bases and J lost 9, with 22 bases in between.

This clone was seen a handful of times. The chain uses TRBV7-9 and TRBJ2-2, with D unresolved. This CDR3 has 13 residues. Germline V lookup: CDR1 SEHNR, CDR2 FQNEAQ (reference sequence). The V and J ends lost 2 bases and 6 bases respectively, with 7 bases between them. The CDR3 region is CASSLLGSGELFF. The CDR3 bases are TGTGCCAGCAGCTTACTAGGATCCGGGGAGCTGTTTTTT.

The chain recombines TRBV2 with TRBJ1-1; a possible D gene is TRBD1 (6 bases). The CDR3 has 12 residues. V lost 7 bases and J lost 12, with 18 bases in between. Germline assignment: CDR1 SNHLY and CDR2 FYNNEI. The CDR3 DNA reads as TGTGCCAGCAAAGCTAGGGGGTTCTCGACTTTCTTT. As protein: CASKARGFSTFF.